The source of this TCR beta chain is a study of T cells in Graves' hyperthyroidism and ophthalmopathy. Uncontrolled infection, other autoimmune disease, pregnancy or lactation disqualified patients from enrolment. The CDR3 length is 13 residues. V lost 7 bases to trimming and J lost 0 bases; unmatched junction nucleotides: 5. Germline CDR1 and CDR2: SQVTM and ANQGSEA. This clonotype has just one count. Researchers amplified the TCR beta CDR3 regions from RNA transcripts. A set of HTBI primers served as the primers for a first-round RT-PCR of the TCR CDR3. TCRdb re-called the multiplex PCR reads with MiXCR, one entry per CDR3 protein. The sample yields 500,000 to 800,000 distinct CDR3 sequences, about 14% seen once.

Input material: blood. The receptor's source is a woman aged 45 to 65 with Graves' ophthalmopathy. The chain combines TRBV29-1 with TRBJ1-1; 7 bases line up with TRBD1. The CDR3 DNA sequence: TGCAGCGCTGCCGGGACAGTGAACACTGAAGCTTTCTTT. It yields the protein CSAAGTVNTEAFF.